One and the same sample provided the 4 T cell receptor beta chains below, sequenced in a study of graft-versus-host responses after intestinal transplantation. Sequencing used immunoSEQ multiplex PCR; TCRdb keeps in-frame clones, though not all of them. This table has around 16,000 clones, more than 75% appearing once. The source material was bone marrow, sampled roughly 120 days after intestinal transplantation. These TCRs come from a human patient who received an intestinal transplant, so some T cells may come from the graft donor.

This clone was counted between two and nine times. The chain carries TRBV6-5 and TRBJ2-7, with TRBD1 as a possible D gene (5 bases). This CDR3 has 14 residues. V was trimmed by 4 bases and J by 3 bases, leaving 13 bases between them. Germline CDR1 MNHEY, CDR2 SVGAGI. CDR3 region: CASSFSDNYYEQYF. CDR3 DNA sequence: TGTGCCAGCAGTTTCTCGGACAACTACTACGAGCAGTACTTC.

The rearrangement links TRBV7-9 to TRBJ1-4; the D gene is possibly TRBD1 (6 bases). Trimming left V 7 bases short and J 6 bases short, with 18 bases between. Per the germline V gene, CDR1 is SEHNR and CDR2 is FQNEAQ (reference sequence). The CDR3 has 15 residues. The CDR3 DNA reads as TGTGCCAGCACCTCAAGGACGGACAGTTATGAAAAACTGTTTTTT. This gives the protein CASTSRTDSYEKLFF.

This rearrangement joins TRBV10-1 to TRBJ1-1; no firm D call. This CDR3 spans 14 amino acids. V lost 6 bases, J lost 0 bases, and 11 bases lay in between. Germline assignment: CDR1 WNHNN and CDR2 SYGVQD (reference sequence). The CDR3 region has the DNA TGCGCCAGCAGCCCGGGAGAGATGAACACTGAAGCTTTCTTT. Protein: CASSPGEMNTEAFF.

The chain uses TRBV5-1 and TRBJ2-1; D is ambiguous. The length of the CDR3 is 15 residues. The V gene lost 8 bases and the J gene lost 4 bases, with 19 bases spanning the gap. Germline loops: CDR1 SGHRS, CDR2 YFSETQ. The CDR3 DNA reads TGCGCCAGTCTACCACGACCGATGGAATACAATGAGCAGTTCTTC. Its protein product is CASLPRPMEYNEQFF.